Reported below is one TCR beta chain. This clonotype was seen repeatedly, ten times or more. Its recognized antigen is unknown. No base quality information exists; no much larger clone differs at one position. These data are taken from a study of T cells in Graves' hyperthyroidism and ophthalmopathy (dated by TCRdb to 2018 to 2020). Turning to the overall study: Peripheral blood samples were taken at initial diagnosis, before any treatment was given. A discovery cohort of fewer than 110 patients, roughly 45 with Graves' ophthalmopathy and approximately 55 with stable Graves' hyperthyroidism, was used to find distinguishing TCR V-J signatures. Prospective prediction of ophthalmopathy was tested in an independent validation cohort consisting of 18 hyperthyroidism patients and approximately 16 patients who later progressed to ophthalmopathy. The 75 to 100 discovery patients were divided at random into training and test sets in a 7:3 ratio. In addition, the study compared T-cell repertoires in thyroid tissue and in blood from a handful of Graves' hyperthyroidism patients. Following sampling, methimazole starting at 30 mg daily was given to hyperthyroidism patients, and high-dose intravenous methylprednisolone was given to ophthalmopathy patients. According to the paper, TCR Vbeta CDR3 sequencing was carried out on over 130 peripheral blood samples, which came from some 41 ophthalmopathy, around 75 hyperthyroidism and approximately 17 progressor patients.

Stable Graves' hyperthyroidism was defined as the absence of progression to ophthalmopathy over 18 months of follow-up. Hyperthyroidism patients were newly diagnosed, had a disease duration of under 2 months, and were aged 18 to 65 years. Patients with uncontrolled infections, other autoimmune diseases, pregnancy or lactation were excluded. Diagnoses were established on the basis of clinical symptoms, serum thyroxine and TRAb, thyroid ultrasound, and orbital computed tomography. PBMCs were separated from roughly 9.3 ml of fresh peripheral blood using Ficoll-Paque density gradient centrifugation. Total RNA was extracted with Trizol reagent, and quality was checked on an Agilent 2100 Bioanalyzer. Here is what the overall study found, with its caveats: Blood samples also contained most of the expanded thyroid clonotypes (frequency above 0.001), which suggests that blood repertoires may reflect thyroid immune responses. A model built on a 13 V-J signature distinguished ophthalmopathy from stable hyperthyroidism, reaching 87.88% sensitivity and about 81% specificity in cross-validation and 80%/75% in testing. In validation, the model predicted progression to ophthalmopathy with over 65% sensitivity and over 72% specificity, a median of around six months before onset. No statistical method was used to set the sample size in advance, and investigators knew the group allocation.

The TCR beta CDR3 regions were amplified from the RNA transcripts. A first-round RT-PCR of the TCR CDR3 used the HTBI primer set with the Qiagen OneStep RT-PCR kit. A second multiplex PCR round built the libraries, followed by size selection and purification. Libraries were sequenced paired-end with 100 bp reads on an Illumina HiSeq2000. On the study's bioinformatics: Raw data were processed with SOAPnuke, discarding reads with adapters, uncalled bases, mean Phred below 15, or no exact constant-primer or identifier match. COPE v1.2.5 was used to merge the high-quality paired reads, and each unique nucleotide sequence was defined as a clonotype. MiTCR v1.1 was used to align the clonotypes against IMGT TRBV, TRBD and TRBJ reference segments. The analysis was restricted to V-J combinations with a frequency above 0.0001, which together covered roughly 99% of the repertoires. The TCS score was defined as F50 (clonal expansion) divided by E x V (chaos), with BLOSUM62-based TCRdist calculated between CDR3 peptides within each V-J. Welch's t-statistics and random forest reduced several hundred V-J features to roughly 13, which were used in a naive Bayes classifier (R e1071). The public reads were reanalyzed by TCRdb: fastp trimming at Q25, MiXCR alignment, in-frame beta chains only. CDR3 protein duplicates are merged, each entry listing the most common genes and DNA. Clone size and V and J calls follow TCRdb, not the original study. The sample contains 300,000 or so distinct CDR3 sequences, roughly 18% of them found a single time. The ten top clones hold approximately 49% of the sample.

The sequence was collected from a woman between 45 and 60 years old with Graves' hyperthyroidism. The sample was blood.

The nucleotide sequence is TGTGCCAGCAGTGCGTGGACTCAGGGGGGTGAAGCTTTCTTT. This sequence encodes CASSAWTQGGEAFF. The chain employs TRBV12-3 or TRBV12-4 and TRBJ1-1, with 7 junctional bases fitting TRBD1. From the cysteine up to the phenylalanine, the CDR3 has a length of 14 residues. Only the CDR3 region is kept as DNA, spanning 42 bases read in frame from base 1. Clipping removes 5 bases from V and 7 bases from J, with 10 as the unmatched junction base count.